Following are 11 T cell receptor beta chains from one sample sequenced in a study of cytomegalovirus exposure and HLA in healthy donors. Clones were read by immunoSEQ multiplex PCR, and TCRdb kept only the in-frame ones, dropping some. The sample gives 120,000 or so clones, about 90% of which show up once; approximately 2% is in the top ten. Sequences were obtained from PBMCs. Receptors were obtained from a woman between 18 and 29 years old in good health and CMV-seronegative.

The rearrangement uses TRBV27 and TRBJ1-2; D remains unclear. V was pared by 5 bases and J by 3 bases, with 19 bases between. This CDR3 spans 16 amino acids. Germline CDR1 and CDR2: MNHEY and SMNVEV (reference sequence). The CDR3 spells CASSTRNRGPYYGYTF. DNA of the CDR3: TGTGCCAGCAGTACCAGGAATCGGGGTCCCTACTATGGCTACACCTTC.

The V gene is TRBV30, the J gene TRBJ2-1, with a tentative D call TRBD2 (7 bases). Germline lookup yields CDR1 GTSNPN and CDR2 SVGIG (reference sequence). V lost 0 bases, J lost 3 bases, and 18 bases lay in between. The CDR3 length is 17 residues. The CDR3 protein is CAWSVQRGGGGYNEQFF. The DNA of the CDR3 is TGTGCCTGGAGTGTACAGAGGGGGGGAGGGGGCTACAATGAGCAGTTCTTC.

The chain couples TRBV7-8 to TRBJ1-2, with D uncertain. V was pared by 0 bases and J by 4 bases, with 12 bases between. This CDR3 comprises 15 residues. The germline V gene encodes CDR1 SGHVS and CDR2 FQNEAQ. This CDR3 is CASSLASGSFYGYTF. The CDR3 DNA reads TGTGCCAGCAGCTTAGCCAGCGGGTCATTCTATGGCTACACCTTC.

This chain links TRBV10-2 with TRBJ2-1; 8 bases are shared with TRBD2. CDR1 is WSHSY, CDR2 SAAADI, per germline. The V and J ends lost 2 bases and 4 bases, in that order; junction bases with no gene match: 4. The CDR3 spans 15 residues. The chain's CDR3 is CASSEGGLEYNEQFF. Written as DNA, the CDR3 is TGCGCCAGCAGTGAGGGGGGACTAGAGTACAATGAGCAGTTCTTC.

CDR3: CASSLAGGKENTIYF. DNA for the CDR3: TGTGCCAGCAGTTTAGCAGGGGGCAAGGAAAACACCATATATTTT. The gene calls are TRBV28 and TRBJ1-3; TRBD1 aligns across 8 bases. The CDR3 is made up of 15 amino acids. From germline, CDR1 is MDHEN and CDR2 SYDVKM. The V segment lost 2 bases and the J segment 6 bases; nucleotides outside the gene matches: 6.

The rearrangement uses TRBV9 and TRBJ2-7, with D unresolved. Trimming removed 0 bases at V and 2 bases at J, with 12 bases between. The CDR3 totals 15 residues. Germline loops: CDR1 SGDLS, CDR2 YYNGEE. The CDR3 is CASSVAAGDTYEQYF. Written as DNA, the CDR3 is TGTGCCAGCAGCGTAGCGGCAGGTGATACCTACGAGCAGTACTTC.

The rearrangement uses TRBV11-3 and TRBJ2-1, with D hard to call. Germline V gives CDR1 SGHNT, CDR2 YENEEA. CDR3 length: 17 amino acids. V was trimmed by 0 bases and J by 0 bases, leaving 12 bases between them. DNA of the CDR3: TGTGCCAGCAGCTTAGAACCTGGTGCCAGCTCCTACAATGAGCAGTTCTTC. Its translation is CASSLEPGASSYNEQFF.

This rearrangement joins TRBV5-6 to TRBJ2-1; tentative D call: TRBD1 (5 bases). Germline assignment: CDR1 SGHDT and CDR2 YYEEEE. The V gene lost 5 bases and the J gene lost 4 bases, with 19 bases spanning the gap. CDR3 size: 16 residues. The CDR3 DNA reads TGTGCCAGCAGAACTTTTTCCGGACAAGTATACAATGAGCAGTTCTTC. It specifies CASRTFSGQVYNEQFF.

The chain combines TRBV27 with TRBJ1-2, with 8 nucleotides matching TRBD1. Losses at the gene ends were 5 bases for V and 1 base for J; bases not matched to a gene: 0. Germline CDR1 MNHEY, CDR2 SMNVEV (reference sequence). This CDR3 is built from 13 residues. The CDR3 loop is CASSTGGNYGYTF. The CDR3 region has the DNA TGTGCCAGCAGTACAGGGGGTAACTATGGCTACACCTTC.

This chain connects TRBV5-6 to TRBJ2-3; the D gene is possibly TRBD1 (6 bases). This CDR3 region has 15 residues. The germline V gene has CDR1 SGHDT and CDR2 YYEEEE. Trimming stripped 4 bases from V and 5 bases from J, with 17 bases between. For the CDR3, the DNA is TGTGCCAGCAGCGACACGGGCAGGGGCAAAGATACGCAGTATTTT. Translation: CASSDTGRGKDTQYF.

The chain is built from TRBV28 and TRBJ2-2; 12 bases map to TRBD2. The CDR3 consists of 16 residues. The germline V gene has CDR1 MDHEN and CDR2 SYDVKM. V was clipped by 6 bases and J by 4 bases; unmatched bases: 6. The CDR3 protein is CASRYGLAGLTGELFF. CDR3 sequence (DNA): TGTGCCAGCAGGTACGGACTAGCGGGACTCACCGGGGAGCTGTTTTTT.